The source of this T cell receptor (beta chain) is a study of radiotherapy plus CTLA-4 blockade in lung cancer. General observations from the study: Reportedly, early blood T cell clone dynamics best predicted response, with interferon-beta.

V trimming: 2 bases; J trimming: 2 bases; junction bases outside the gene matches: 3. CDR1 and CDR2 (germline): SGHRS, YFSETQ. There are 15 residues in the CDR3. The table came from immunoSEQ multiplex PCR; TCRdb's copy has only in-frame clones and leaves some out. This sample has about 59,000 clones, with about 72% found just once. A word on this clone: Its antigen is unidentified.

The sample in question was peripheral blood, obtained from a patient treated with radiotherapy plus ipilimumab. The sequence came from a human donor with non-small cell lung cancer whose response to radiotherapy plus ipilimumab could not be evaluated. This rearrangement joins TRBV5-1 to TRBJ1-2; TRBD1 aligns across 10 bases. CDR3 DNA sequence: TGCGCCAGCAGCTTCCGGGGACAGGGGAACTATGGCTACACCTTC. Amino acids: CASSFRGQGNYGYTF. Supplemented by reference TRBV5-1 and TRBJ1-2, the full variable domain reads KAGVTQTPRYLIKTRGQQVTLSCSPISGHRSVSWYQQTPGQGLQFLFEYFSETQRNKGNFPGRFSGRQFSNSRSEMNVSTLELGDSALYLCASSFRGQGNYGYTFGSGTRLTVV.